This T cell receptor (beta chain) comes out of a study of CD8 T cells in ankylosing spondylitis. This clonotype was seen repeatedly, ten times or more. What it binds is unknown. Study findings and constraints: Prior literature has documented some motif variants in synovial fluid and blood from reactive arthritis. CD8+ by phenotype, disease-linked clones were relatively rare in peripheral blood. The study identified a TCR beta motif of roughly eight highly homologous variants that appeared characteristic of ankylosing spondylitis blood.

TCRdb re-called the 5' RACE reads with MiXCR, one entry per CDR3 protein. The sample includes 250,000 to 400,000 distinct CDR3 sequences, around a tenth seen only once; the top ten take 9.1%. Deletions cut 4 bases from V and 4 bases from J, with 7 bases between. The CDR3 consists of 12 residues. The TCR was taken from a female donor with ankylosing spondylitis or in good health (not recorded which). The sequenced sample consisted of blood, either unsorted or a sorted T cell fraction (not recorded which). The genes are TRBV12-3 or TRBV12-4 and TRBJ1-1, with a tentative D call TRBD1 (6 bases). The CDR3: CASSSGATEAFF. The DNA for the CDR3 is TGTGCCAGCAGTTCAGGGGCCACTGAAGCTTTCTTT.